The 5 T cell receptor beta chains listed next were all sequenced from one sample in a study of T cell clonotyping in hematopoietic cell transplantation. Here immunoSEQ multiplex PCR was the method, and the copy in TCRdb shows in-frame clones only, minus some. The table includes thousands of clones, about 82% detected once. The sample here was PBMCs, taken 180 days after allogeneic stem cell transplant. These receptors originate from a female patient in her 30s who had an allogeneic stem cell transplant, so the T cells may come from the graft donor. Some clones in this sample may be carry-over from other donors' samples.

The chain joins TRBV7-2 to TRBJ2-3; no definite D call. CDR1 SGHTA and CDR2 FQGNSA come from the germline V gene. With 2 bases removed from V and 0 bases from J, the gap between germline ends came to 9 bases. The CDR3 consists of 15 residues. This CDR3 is CASSLSGTSTDTQYF. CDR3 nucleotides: TGTGCCAGCAGCTTATCGGGTACGAGCACAGATACGCAGTATTTT. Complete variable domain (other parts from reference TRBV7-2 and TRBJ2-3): GAGVSQSPSNKVTEKGKDVELRCDPISGHTALYWYRQSLGQGLEFLIYFQGNSAPDKSGLPSDRFSAERTGGSVSTLTIQRTQQEDSAVYLCASSLSGTSTDTQYFGPGTRLTVL.

The CDR3 sequence: CASSVGYGYTF. Here the CDR3 DNA reads TGTGCCAGCAGTGTTGGGTATGGCTACACCTTC. The chain joins TRBV25-1 to TRBJ1-2; D unclear. From germline, CDR1 is MGHDK and CDR2 SYGVNS. The length of the CDR3 is 11 residues. V lost 4 bases, J lost 5 bases, and 5 bases lay in between.

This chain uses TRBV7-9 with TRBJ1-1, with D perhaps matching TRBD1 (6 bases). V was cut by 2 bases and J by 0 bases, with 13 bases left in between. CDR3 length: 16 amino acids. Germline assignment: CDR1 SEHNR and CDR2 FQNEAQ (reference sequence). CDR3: CASSLKGGVLNTEAFF. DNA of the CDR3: TGTGCCAGCAGCTTAAAGGGGGGCGTGTTGAACACTGAAGCTTTCTTT.

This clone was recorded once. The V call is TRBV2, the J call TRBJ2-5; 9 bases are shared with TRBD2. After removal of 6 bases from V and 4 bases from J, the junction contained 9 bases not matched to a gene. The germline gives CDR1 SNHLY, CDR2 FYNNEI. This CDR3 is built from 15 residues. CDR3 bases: TGTGCCAGCAGGCTAGCCTGGCGGGGGGGAGAGACCCAGTACTTC. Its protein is CASRLAWRGGETQYF.

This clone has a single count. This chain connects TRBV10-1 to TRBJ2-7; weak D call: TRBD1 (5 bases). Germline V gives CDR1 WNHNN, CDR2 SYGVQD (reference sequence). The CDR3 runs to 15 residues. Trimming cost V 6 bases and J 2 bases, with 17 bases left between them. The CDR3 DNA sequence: TGCGCCAGCAGCCCCGGATGGGGCATGCCCTACGAGCAGTACTTC. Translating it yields CASSPGWGMPYEQYF.